This T cell receptor beta chain was found in a study of blood T cell repertoires in COVID-19. Whole-study context: Whether acute or convalescent, the COVID-19 samples came from the United States, Italy and Spain. PBMCs, B-cell-depleted T cells, or T cells were the source of the cDNA or gDNA that made up the material.

In the source study's methods: Cell counts per sample came from amplifying reference gene primers. Using immunoSEQ multiplex PCR, the repertoire was profiled, and TCRdb retains in-frame clones only, with some absent. V, J and clone size derive from that table, while D and trimming were established from the DNA sequence. The data show about 74,000 clones, about four fifths seen once. Points on this clone: A junction end diverges from the germline sequence, so it may reflect a read error.

Germline V gene lookup returns CDR1 MDHEN and CDR2 SYDVKM. The CDR3 extends over 20 amino acids. The sample consisted of peripheral blood. The sequence was obtained from a man between 65 and 85 years old with acute or convalescent COVID-19. The chain joins TRBV28 to TRBJ2-7; 15 bases line up with TRBD2. The CDR3 DNA reads TGTGCCCGCAGGGGGGAGGGGGGAGCCGGGACTAGCGGGAGGAGTTACGAGCAGTACTTC. As protein: CARRGEGGAGTSGRSYEQYF.